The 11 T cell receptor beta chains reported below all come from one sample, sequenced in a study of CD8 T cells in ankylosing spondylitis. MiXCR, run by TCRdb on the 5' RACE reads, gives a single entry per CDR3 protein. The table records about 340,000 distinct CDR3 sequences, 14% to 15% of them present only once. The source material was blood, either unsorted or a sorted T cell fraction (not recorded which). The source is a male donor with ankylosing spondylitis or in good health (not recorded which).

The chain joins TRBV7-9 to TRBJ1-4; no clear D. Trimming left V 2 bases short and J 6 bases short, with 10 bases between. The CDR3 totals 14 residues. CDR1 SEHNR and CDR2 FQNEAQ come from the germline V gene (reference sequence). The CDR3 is CASSLSLSHEKLFF. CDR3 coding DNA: TGTGCCAGCAGCTTAAGCTTGTCTCATGAAAAACTGTTTTTT.

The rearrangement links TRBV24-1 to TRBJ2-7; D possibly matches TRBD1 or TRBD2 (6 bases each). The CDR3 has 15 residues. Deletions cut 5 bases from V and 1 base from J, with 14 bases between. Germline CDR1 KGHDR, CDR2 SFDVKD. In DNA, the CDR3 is TGTGCCACCAGTGCGGGGGCACCCTTGTCCTACGAGCAGTACTTC. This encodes CATSAGAPLSYEQYF.

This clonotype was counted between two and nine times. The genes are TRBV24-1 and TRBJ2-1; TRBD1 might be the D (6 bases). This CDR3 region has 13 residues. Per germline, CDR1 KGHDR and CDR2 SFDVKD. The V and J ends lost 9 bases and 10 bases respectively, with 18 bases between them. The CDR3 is CATSSRDISEQFF. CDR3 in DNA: TGTGCCACCTCTTCCCGGGACATCTCAGAGCAGTTCTTC.

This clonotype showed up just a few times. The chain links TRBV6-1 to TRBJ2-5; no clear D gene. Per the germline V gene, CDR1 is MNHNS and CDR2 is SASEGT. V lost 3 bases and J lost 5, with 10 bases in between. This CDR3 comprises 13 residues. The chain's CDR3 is CASSEMVGETQYF. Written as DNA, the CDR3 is TGTGCCAGCAGTGAGATGGTAGGCGAGACCCAGTACTTC.

CDR3: CASSAGPGSYEQYF. The CDR3 DNA reads as TGCGCCAGCAGCGCGGGTCCAGGCTCCTACGAGCAGTACTTC. The rearrangement uses TRBV5-1 and TRBJ2-7, with a possible D match to TRBD2 (5 bases). The germline V and J ends were trimmed by 4 bases and 0 bases, with 11 bases remaining between them. Germline CDR1 and CDR2: SGHRS and YFSETQ. The CDR3 runs 14 residues.

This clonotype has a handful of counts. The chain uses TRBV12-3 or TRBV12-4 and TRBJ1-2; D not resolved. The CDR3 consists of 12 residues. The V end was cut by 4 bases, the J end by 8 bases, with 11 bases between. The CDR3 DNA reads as TGTGCCAGCAGTTGGACGGCACAAGGCTACACCTTC. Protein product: CASSWTAQGYTF.

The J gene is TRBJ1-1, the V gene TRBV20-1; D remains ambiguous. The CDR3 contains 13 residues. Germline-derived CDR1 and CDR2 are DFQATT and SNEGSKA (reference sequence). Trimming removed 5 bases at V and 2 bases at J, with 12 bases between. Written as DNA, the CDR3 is TGCAGTGCTCTCCGACGACCTAACACTGAAGCTTTCTTT. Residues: CSALRRPNTEAFF.

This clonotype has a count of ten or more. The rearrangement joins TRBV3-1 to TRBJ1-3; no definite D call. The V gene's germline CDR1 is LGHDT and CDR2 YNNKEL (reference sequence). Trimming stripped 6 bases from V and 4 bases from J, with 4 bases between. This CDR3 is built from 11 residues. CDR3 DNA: TGTGCCAGCAGTGACGGAAACACCATATATTTT. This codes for CASSDGNTIYF.

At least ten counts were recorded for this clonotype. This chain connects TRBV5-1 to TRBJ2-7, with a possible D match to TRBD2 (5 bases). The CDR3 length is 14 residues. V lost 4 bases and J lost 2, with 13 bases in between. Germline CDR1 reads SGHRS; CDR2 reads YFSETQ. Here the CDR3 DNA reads TGCGCCAGCAGCATCCGGGATTCAACCTACGAGCAGTACTTC. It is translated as CASSIRDSTYEQYF. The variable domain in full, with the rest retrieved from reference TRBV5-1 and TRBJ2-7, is KAGVTQTPRYLIKTRGQQVTLSCSPISGHRSVSWYQQTPGQGLQFLFEYFSETQRNKGNFPGRFSGRQFSNSRSEMNVSTLELGDSALYLCASSIRDSTYEQYFGPGTRLTVT.

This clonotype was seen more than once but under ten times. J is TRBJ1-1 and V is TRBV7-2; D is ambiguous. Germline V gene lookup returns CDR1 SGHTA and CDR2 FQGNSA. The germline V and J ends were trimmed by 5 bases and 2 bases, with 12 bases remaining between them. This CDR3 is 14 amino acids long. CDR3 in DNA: TGTGCCAGCAGCCCCCGAAGCCACAACACTGAAGCTTTCTTT. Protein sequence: CASSPRSHNTEAFF.

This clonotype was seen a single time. For the CDR3, the DNA is TGTGCCAGCAGCACCTTGGTGCAGGTACGACCCACAGATACGCAGTATTTT. Encoded protein: CASSTLVQVRPTDTQYF. This sequence joins TRBV12-3 or TRBV12-4 and TRBJ2-3; D is undetermined. Trimming cost V 6 bases and J 2 bases, with 21 bases left between them. The CDR3 totals 17 residues.